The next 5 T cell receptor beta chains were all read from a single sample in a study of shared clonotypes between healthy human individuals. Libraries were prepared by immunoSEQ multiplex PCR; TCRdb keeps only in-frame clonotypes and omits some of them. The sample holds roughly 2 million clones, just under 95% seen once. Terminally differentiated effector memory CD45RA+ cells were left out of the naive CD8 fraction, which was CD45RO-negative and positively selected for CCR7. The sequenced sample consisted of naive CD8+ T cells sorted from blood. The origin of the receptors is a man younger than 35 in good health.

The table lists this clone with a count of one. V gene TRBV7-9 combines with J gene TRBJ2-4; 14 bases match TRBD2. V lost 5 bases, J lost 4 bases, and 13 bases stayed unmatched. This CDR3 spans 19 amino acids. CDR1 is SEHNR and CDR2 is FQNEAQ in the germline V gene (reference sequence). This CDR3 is CASSEGLAGVGGRKNIQYF. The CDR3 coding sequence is TGTGCCAGCAGCGAGGGACTAGCGGGAGTGGGCGGGAGGAAAAACATTCAGTACTTC.

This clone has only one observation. CDR3: CASSPGSSNQPQHF. The DNA for the CDR3 is TGTGCCAGCAGTCCCGGCAGTAGCAATCAGCCCCAGCATTTT. This chain joins TRBV27 and TRBJ1-5; D call uncertain. CDR1 MNHEY and CDR2 SMNVEV come from the germline V gene (reference sequence). V dropped 5 bases and J dropped 0 bases, with 8 bases sitting between them. The CDR3 is 14 amino acids.

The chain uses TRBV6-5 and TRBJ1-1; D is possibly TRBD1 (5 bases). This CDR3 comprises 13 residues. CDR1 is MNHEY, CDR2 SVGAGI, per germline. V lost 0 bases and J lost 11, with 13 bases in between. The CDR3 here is CASSYSEGPGAFF. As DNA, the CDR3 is TGTGCCAGCAGTTACTCTGAGGGACCGGGGGCTTTCTTT.

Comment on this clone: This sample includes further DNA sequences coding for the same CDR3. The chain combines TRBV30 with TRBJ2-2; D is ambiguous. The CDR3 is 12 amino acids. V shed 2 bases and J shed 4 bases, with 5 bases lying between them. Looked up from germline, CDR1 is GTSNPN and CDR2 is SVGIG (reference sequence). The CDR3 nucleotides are TGTGCCTGGAGTCCGGGCACCGGGGAGCTGTTTTTT. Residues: CAWSPGTGELFF.

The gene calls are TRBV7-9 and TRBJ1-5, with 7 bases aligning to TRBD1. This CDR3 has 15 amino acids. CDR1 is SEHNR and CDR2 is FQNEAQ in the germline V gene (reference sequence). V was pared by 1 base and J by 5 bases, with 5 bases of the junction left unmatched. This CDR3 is CASSLGTGVYQPQHF. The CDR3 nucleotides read TGTGCCAGCAGCTTAGGGACAGGTGTTTATCAGCCCCAGCATTTT.